A single sample gave rise to the 26 T cell receptor beta chains below, sequenced in a study of graft-versus-host responses after intestinal transplantation. Profiling relied on immunoSEQ multiplex PCR, and the TCRdb table lists in-frame clones only, not all of them. The sample carries 85,000 to 110,000 clones, 93% recorded once. The antigens these receptors bind are not known. This specimen consisted of unstimulated CD8+ T cells sorted from spleen or lymph node cells, obtained before intestinal transplant. The receptors stem from a human donor who received an intestinal transplant.

V gene TRBV7-9 combines with J gene TRBJ2-1, with TRBD2 matching 7 bases. The CDR3 length is 15 residues. J was trimmed by 5 bases and V by 7 bases; bases with no gene match: 11. CDR1 and CDR2 (germline): SEHNR, FQNEAQ (reference sequence). The CDR3 sequence is CASNDGGSTNNEQFF. The CDR3 nucleotides read TGTGCCAGCAACGACGGGGGGTCGACCAACAATGAGCAGTTCTTC.

The chain has TRBV7-7 and TRBJ2-7; 8 bases map to TRBD1. Germline-derived CDR1 and CDR2 are SSHAT and FNYEAQ (reference sequence). The CDR3 is made up of 13 amino acids. Unmatched junction bases numbered 7, after V lost 9 bases and J lost 3 bases. CDR3 DNA: TGTGCCAGGGAGACAGGGGATCTCTACGAGCAGTACTTC. As protein: CARETGDLYEQYF.

This clone was recorded once. The J gene is TRBJ2-4, the V gene TRBV5-1; D is unresolved. The germline V gene encodes CDR1 SGHRS and CDR2 YFSETQ. This CDR3 has 15 residues. V shed 1 base and J shed 2 bases, with 10 bases lying between them. The CDR3 coding sequence is TGCGCCAGCAGCTTGATGTATGGTTCCAAAAACATTCAGTACTTC. It specifies CASSLMYGSKNIQYF. Full variable domain (outside the CDR3, taken from reference TRBV5-1 and TRBJ2-4): KAGVTQTPRYLIKTRGQQVTLSCSPISGHRSVSWYQQTPGQGLQFLFEYFSETQRNKGNFPGRFSGRQFSNSRSEMNVSTLELGDSALYLCASSLMYGSKNIQYFGAGTRLSVL.

This sequence joins TRBV2 and TRBJ2-5, with D hard to call. CDR1 and CDR2 (germline): SNHLY, FYNNEI. The CDR3 runs to 12 residues. V lost 7 bases and J 1 base, leaving 7 bases between the germline ends. CDR3 sequence: CASNRVQETQYF. The CDR3 DNA reads TGTGCCAGCAATCGAGTCCAAGAGACCCAGTACTTC.

The CDR3 protein is CASSFTNRTDTQYF. The CDR3 DNA is TGTGCCAGCAGCTTCACCAATCGCACAGATACGCAGTATTTT. The chain is built from TRBV7-2 and TRBJ2-3; D is unclear. Trimming removed 3 bases from V and 1 base from J, with 8 bases in between. The germline V gene has CDR1 SGHTA and CDR2 FQGNSA. This CDR3 comprises 14 residues. Looking up the rest from reference TRBV7-2 and TRBJ2-3 gives the full variable domain: GAGVSQSPSNKVTEKGKDVELRCDPISGHTALYWYRQSLGQGLEFLIYFQGNSAPDKSGLPSDRFSAERTGGSVSTLTIQRTQQEDSAVYLCASSFTNRTDTQYFGPGTRLTVL.

The chain carries TRBV6-4 and TRBJ1-2; 7 nucleotides line up with TRBD1. The V segment lost 6 bases and the J segment 5 bases; nucleotides outside the gene matches: 27. The CDR3 is 20 amino acids. Germline V gene lookup returns CDR1 MRHNA and CDR2 SNTAGT. CDR3 protein: CASSRGSLPGGGILGYGYTF. CDR3 sequence (DNA): TGTGCCAGCAGCAGGGGGTCGTTGCCCGGGGGGGGGATATTGGGATATGGCTACACCTTC.

The rearrangement joins TRBV7-9 to TRBJ2-1; 8 nucleotides line up with TRBD2. CDR1 and CDR2 (germline): SEHNR, FQNEAQ (reference sequence). The CDR3 is made up of 14 amino acids. V shed 3 bases, J shed 4 bases, and the junction held 2 bases outside the gene matches. The CDR3 here is CASSFGTSYNEQFF. The DNA of the CDR3 is TGTGCCAGCAGCTTCGGGACTAGTTACAATGAGCAGTTCTTC.

The chain has TRBV23-1 and TRBJ1-1; D call uncertain. TRBV23-1 is marked as an open reading frame, function uncertain. The CDR3 has 16 amino acids. Deletions cut 3 bases from V and 1 base from J, with 15 bases between. The DNA for the CDR3 is TGCGCCAGCAGTCATCCTCTGGAGGGTGAGAACACTGAAGCTTTCTTT. Translating it yields CASSHPLEGENTEAFF.

CDR3 region: CASSQDGAGVGTQYF. CDR3 DNA: TGTGCCAGCAGCCAAGATGGAGCGGGAGTGGGGACCCAGTACTTC. The chain links TRBV14 to TRBJ2-5; 8 nucleotides align to TRBD2. Germline lookup yields CDR1 SGHDN and CDR2 FVKESK. The CDR3 is 15 residues long. V dropped 0 bases and J dropped 7; count of bases not matched to a gene: 7. Full variable domain (outside the CDR3, taken from reference TRBV14 and TRBJ2-5): EAGVTQFPSHSVIEKGQTVTLRCDPISGHDNLYWYRRVMGKEIKFLLHFVKESKQDESGMPNNRFLAERTGGTYSTLKVQPAELEDSGVYFCASSQDGAGVGTQYFGPGTRLLVL.

This clone has only a few counts. The CDR3 DNA sequence: TGTGCCAGCAGCTTAGATATCCTGGATGAAAAACTGTTTTTT. It codes for CASSLDILDEKLFF. The chain is built from TRBV7-9 and TRBJ1-4, with D unclear. The CDR3 has 14 residues. Germline CDR1 and CDR2: SEHNR and FQNEAQ (reference sequence). V was trimmed by 1 base and J by 6 bases, leaving 9 bases between them.

This clone was seen only once. This chain uses TRBV19 with TRBJ1-2; 9 nucleotides agree with TRBD1. V lost 6 bases and J lost 8; bases outside the gene matches: 13. The germline V gene encodes CDR1 LNHDA and CDR2 SQIVND (reference sequence). CDR3 length equals 15 residues. DNA for the CDR3: TGTGCCAGTAGACCGGGAACTACAGGGGGCGCGGGCTACACCTTC. It encodes CASRPGTTGGAGYTF.

V and J are TRBV7-7 and TRBJ2-3; no clear D. The CDR3 totals 14 residues. CDR1 and CDR2 from the germline V gene are SSHAT and FNYEAQ (reference sequence). Trimming shortened V by 6 bases and J by 4 bases, and 14 bases separated the two germline ends. Here the CDR3 reads CASSLTYNADTQYF. For the CDR3, the DNA is TGTGCCAGCAGTCTCACGTACAACGCAGATACGCAGTATTTT.

This chain links TRBV2 with TRBJ2-5; D might be TRBD2 (5 bases). Per the germline V gene, CDR1 is SNHLY and CDR2 is FYNNEI. The CDR3 is 16 residues long. Trimming took 2 bases from V and 1 from J, leaving 14 bases between them. The CDR3 spells CASSESSLAIQETQYF. CDR3 sequence (DNA): TGTGCCAGCAGTGAAAGTTCCCTAGCTATCCAAGAGACCCAGTACTTC.

This rearrangement joins TRBV5-5 to TRBJ1-1; D unresolved. Germline V gene lookup returns CDR1 SGHKS and CDR2 YYEKEE (reference sequence). Trimming left V 2 bases short and J 5 bases short, with 13 bases between. CDR3 length: 14 residues. CDR3 coding DNA: TGTGCCAGCAGCTTCTCTCCAGGCGGGACTGAAGCTTTCTTT. Residues: CASSFSPGGTEAFF.

The rearrangement links TRBV10-3 to TRBJ1-5; D gene ambiguous. V lost 2 bases to trimming and J lost 3 bases, with 8 bases between them. Germline CDR1 ENHRY, CDR2 SYGVKD. The length of the CDR3 is 14 residues. CDR3 DNA sequence: TGTGCCATCAGTGAGGGCCAGTACAATCAGCCCCAGCATTTT. Translating gives CAISEGQYNQPQHF.

This clone was detected only once. The V and J genes are TRBV1 and TRBJ2-3; TRBD2 is taken as the D call from the table, unchecked against the DNA. TRBV1 is a known pseudogene. The CDR3 runs to 15 residues. CDR3 nucleotide sequence: TGCACCAGCAGTCCAACTAGCGGGGGGACAGATACGCAGTATTTT. This encodes CTSSPTSGGTDTQYF.

As for this clone: The conserved phenylalanine or tryptophan is not found at the CDR3 terminus, so this likely reflects a read error. Because the CDR3's place on the DNA is in doubt, the DNA is left out and the CDR3 is given as listed by TCRdb. The rearrangement uses TRBV12-1 and TRBJ2-7; the DNA was not compared with TRBD2, the D call given in the table. TRBV12-1 is reported as a pseudogene. The CDR3 is 13 amino acids in total, end residues counted. This chain's CDR3 is CASSFAFRDWKQL.

This clone was recorded only once. V and J are TRBV19 and TRBJ1-2, with TRBD1 matching 8 bases. Germline CDR1 reads LNHDA; CDR2 reads SQIVND (reference sequence). J gave up 7 bases and V 3 bases, and 4 bases lay outside the gene matches. The CDR3 consists of 13 residues. CDR3 nucleotide sequence: TGTGCCAGTAGTATCGGTACAGGGGGTGGCTACACCTTC. It codes for CASSIGTGGGYTF.

The chain's CDR3 is CASSTGPEGTEAFF. In DNA form, the CDR3 reads TGTGCCAGTAGTACAGGGCCGGAAGGCACTGAAGCTTTCTTT. V gene TRBV19 combines with J gene TRBJ1-1, with a tentative D call TRBD1 (5 bases). This CDR3 has 14 residues. Germline V gene data show CDR1 as LNHDA and CDR2 as SQIVND (reference sequence). V was pared by 4 bases and J by 4 bases, with 13 bases between.

This clone was seen a single time. The chain is built from TRBV4-2 and TRBJ1-3; unclear D gene. CDR3 length equals 17 residues. The V gene lost 0 bases and the J gene lost 0 bases, with 12 bases spanning the gap. Germline lookup yields CDR1 LGHNA and CDR2 YNFKEQ. The CDR3 is CASSQDETSISGNTIYF. The CDR3 DNA is TGTGCCAGCAGCCAAGATGAGACAAGCATCTCTGGAAACACCATATATTTT.

The gene calls are TRBV5-5 and TRBJ1-2; 8 bases align to TRBD1. Trimming cost V 4 bases and J 8 bases; bases outside gene matches: 16. This CDR3 has 16 amino acids. The germline gives CDR1 SGHKS, CDR2 YYEKEE (reference sequence). This chain's CDR3 is CASSPFDTGGPEGYTF. CDR3 coding DNA: TGTGCCAGCAGCCCCTTCGACACAGGGGGGCCAGAGGGCTACACCTTC.

J is TRBJ1-2 and V is TRBV5-6; D is unclear. CDR3 length: 13 residues. V lost 2 bases and J 5 bases, leaving 10 bases between the germline ends. Per the germline V gene, CDR1 is SGHDT and CDR2 is YYEEEE. CDR3 nucleotides: TGTGCCAGCAGCTTCCGGTTGCGGTATGGCTACACCTTC. Its translation is CASSFRLRYGYTF.

The rearrangement joins TRBV4-1 to TRBJ1-2, with no clear D. Germline assignment: CDR1 MGHRA and CDR2 YSYEKL. The V gene lost 4 bases and the J gene lost 7 bases, with 16 bases spanning the gap. The CDR3 totals 14 residues. As DNA, the CDR3 is TGCGCCAGCAGCCCCCAAAAGTCCTCGGGTGGCTACACCTTC. Its protein product is CASSPQKSSGGYTF.

The gene calls are TRBV20-1 and TRBJ2-3; no clear D. Trimming stripped 7 bases from V and 0 bases from J, with 5 bases between. The CDR3 extends over 11 amino acids. The germline V gene encodes CDR1 DFQATT and CDR2 SNEGSKA (reference sequence). The DNA for the CDR3 is TGCAGTGGGGTTAGCACAGATACGCAGTATTTT. It codes for CSGVSTDTQYF.

The chain links TRBV7-8 to TRBJ1-5, with 7 bases matching TRBD1. This CDR3 comprises 14 residues. The ends lost 5 bases at V and 5 bases at J; junction bases unmatched: 6. The germline V gene has CDR1 SGHVS and CDR2 FQNEAQ. CDR3 sequence reads: CASSLGTVHQPQHF. The CDR3 nucleotides are TGTGCCAGCAGCCTCGGGACAGTTCATCAGCCCCAGCATTTT. The full variable domain, completed using reference TRBV7-8 and TRBJ1-5, is GAGVSQSPRYKVAKRGQDVALRCDPISGHVSLFWYQQALGQGPEFLTYFQNEAQLDKSGLPSDRFFAERPEGSVSTLKIQRTQQEDSAVYLCASSLGTVHQPQHFGDGTRLSIL.

This chain connects TRBV30 to TRBJ2-1; no firm D call. This CDR3 is built from 12 residues. The germline V gene has CDR1 GTSNPN and CDR2 SVGIG (reference sequence). V lost 1 base to trimming and J lost 7 bases, with 8 bases between them. The CDR3 DNA sequence: TGTGCCTGGAGTGAGGTGGAGAATGAGCAGTTCTTC. Translated: CAWSEVENEQFF.